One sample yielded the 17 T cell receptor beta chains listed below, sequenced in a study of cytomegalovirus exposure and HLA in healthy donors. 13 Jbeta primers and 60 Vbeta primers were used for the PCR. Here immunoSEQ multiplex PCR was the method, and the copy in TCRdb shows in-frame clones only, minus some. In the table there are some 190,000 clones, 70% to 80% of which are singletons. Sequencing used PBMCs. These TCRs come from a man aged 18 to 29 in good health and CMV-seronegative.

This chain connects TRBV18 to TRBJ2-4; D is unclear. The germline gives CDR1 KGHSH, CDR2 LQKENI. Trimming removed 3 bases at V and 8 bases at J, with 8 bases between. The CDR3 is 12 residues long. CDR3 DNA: TGTGCCAGCTCACCCTGGTCGGACATTCAGTACTTC. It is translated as CASSPWSDIQYF. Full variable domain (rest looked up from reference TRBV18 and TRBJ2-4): NAGVMQNPRHLVRRRGQEARLRCSPMKGHSHVYWYRQLPEEGLKFMVYLQKENIIDESGMPKERFSAEFPKEGPSILRIQQVVRGDSAAYFCASSPWSDIQYFGAGTRLSVL.

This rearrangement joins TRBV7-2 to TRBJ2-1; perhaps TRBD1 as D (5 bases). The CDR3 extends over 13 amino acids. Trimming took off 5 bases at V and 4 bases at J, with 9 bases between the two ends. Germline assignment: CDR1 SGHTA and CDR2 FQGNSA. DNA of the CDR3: TGTGCCAGCAGCCTGACAGATTACAATGAGCAGTTCTTC. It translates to CASSLTDYNEQFF.

Here the CDR3 DNA reads TGTGCCAGTAGCCTGGGACAGCTCAATCAGCCCCAGCATTTT. It is translated as CASSLGQLNQPQHF. This chain connects TRBV19 to TRBJ1-5, with 7 bases lining up with TRBD1. Germline V gene sequence: CDR1 LNHDA, CDR2 SQIVND (reference sequence). With V trimmed by 6 bases and J by 3 bases, 5 bases remained unmatched. This CDR3 is built from 14 residues.

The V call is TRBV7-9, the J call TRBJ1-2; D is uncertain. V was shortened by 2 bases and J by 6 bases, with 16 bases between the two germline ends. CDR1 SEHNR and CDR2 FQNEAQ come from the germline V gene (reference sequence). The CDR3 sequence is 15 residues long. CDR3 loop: CASSLRQVQEHGYTF. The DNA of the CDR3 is TGTGCCAGCAGCTTAAGGCAGGTCCAAGAGCATGGCTACACCTTC.

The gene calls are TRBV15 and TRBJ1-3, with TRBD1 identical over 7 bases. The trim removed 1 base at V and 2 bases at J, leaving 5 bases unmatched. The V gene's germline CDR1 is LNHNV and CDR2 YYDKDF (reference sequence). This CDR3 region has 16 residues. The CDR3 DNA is TGTGCCACCAGCAGAGGACAGGGATGGGCTGGAAACACCATATATTTT. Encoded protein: CATSRGQGWAGNTIYF.

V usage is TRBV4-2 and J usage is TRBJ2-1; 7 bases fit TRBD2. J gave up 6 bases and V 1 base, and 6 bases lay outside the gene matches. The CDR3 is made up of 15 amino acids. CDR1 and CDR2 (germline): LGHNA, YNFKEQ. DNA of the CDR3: TGTGCCAGCAGCCAAGTGTTACTAGCGACCAATGAGCAGTTCTTC. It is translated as CASSQVLLATNEQFF.

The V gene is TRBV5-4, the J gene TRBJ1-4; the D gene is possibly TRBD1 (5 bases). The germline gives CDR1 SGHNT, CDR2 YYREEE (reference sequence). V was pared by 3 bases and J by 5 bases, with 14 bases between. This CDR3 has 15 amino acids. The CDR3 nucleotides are TGTGCCAGCAGCTCGGGGGGGGACTACAATGAAAAACTGTTTTTT. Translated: CASSSGGDYNEKLFF.

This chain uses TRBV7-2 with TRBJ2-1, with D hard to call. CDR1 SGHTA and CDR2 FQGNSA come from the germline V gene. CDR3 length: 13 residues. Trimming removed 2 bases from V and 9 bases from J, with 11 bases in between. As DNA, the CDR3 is TGTGCCAGCAGCTTACCAGTGATGGCTGAGCAGTTCTTC. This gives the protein CASSLPVMAEQFF.

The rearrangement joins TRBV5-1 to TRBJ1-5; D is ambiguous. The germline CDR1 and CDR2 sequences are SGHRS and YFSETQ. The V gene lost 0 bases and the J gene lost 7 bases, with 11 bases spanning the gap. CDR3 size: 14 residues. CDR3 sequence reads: CASSLEPGGQPQHF. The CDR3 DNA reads TGCGCCAGCAGCTTGGAACCCGGAGGGCAGCCCCAGCATTTT.

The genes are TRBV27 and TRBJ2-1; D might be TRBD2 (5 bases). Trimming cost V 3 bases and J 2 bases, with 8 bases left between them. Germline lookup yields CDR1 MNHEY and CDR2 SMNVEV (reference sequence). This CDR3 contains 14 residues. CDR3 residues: CASSFGGPYNEQFF. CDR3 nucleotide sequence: TGTGCCAGCAGTTTTGGCGGGCCCTACAATGAGCAGTTCTTC.

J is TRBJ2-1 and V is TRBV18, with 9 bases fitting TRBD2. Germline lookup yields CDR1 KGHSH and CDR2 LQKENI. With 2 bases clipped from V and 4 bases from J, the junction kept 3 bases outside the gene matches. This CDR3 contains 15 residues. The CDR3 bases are TGTGCCAGCTCACCAGAGGCGGGGGGGTACAATGAGCAGTTCTTC. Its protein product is CASSPEAGGYNEQFF.

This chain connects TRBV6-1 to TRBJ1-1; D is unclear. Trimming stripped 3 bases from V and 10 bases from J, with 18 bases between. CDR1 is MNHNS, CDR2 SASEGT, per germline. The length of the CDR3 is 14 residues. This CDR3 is CASSEFPLAAGAFF. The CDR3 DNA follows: TGTGCCAGCAGTGAGTTCCCGCTTGCGGCTGGAGCTTTCTTT.

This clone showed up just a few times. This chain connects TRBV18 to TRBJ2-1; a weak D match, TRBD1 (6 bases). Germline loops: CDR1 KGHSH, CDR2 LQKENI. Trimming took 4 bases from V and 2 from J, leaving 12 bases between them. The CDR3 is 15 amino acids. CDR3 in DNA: TGTGCCAGCTCACTAGCCTGGACAGCCTACAATGAGCAGTTCTTC. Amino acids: CASSLAWTAYNEQFF.

The CDR3 DNA is TGTGCCAGCAGCTCCTCTCGGGGCTACACCTTC. This codes for CASSSSRGYTF. V usage is TRBV7-2 and J usage is TRBJ1-2; D gene ambiguous. CDR1 is SGHTA, CDR2 FQGNSA, per germline. With 4 bases removed from V and 8 bases from J, the gap between germline ends came to 8 bases. The CDR3 sequence is 11 residues long. The entire variable domain, with the rest obtained from reference TRBV7-2 and TRBJ1-2, is as follows: GAGVSQSPSNKVTEKGKDVELRCDPISGHTALYWYRQSLGQGLEFLIYFQGNSAPDKSGLPSDRFSAERTGGSVSTLTIQRTQQEDSAVYLCASSSSRGYTFGSGTRLTVV.

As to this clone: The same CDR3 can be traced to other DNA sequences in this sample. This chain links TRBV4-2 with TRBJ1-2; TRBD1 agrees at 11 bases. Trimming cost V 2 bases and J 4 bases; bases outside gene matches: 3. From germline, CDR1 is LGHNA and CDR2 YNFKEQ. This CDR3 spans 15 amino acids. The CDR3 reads CASSQWDRGGYGYTF. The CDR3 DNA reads TGTGCCAGCAGCCAATGGGACAGGGGGGGCTATGGCTACACCTTC.

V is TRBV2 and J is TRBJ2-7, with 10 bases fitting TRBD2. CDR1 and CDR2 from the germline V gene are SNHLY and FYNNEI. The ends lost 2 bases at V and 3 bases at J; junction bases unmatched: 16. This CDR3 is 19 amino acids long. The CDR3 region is CASSESNDLAGVNGYEQYF. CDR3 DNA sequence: TGTGCCAGCAGTGAATCGAACGACCTAGCGGGAGTAAATGGCTACGAGCAGTACTTC.

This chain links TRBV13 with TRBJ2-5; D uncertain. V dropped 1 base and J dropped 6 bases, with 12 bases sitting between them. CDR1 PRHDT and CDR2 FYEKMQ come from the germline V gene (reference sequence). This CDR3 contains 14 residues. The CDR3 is CASSLDPGRKTQYF. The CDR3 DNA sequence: TGTGCCAGCAGCTTAGATCCGGGTCGGAAGACCCAGTACTTC. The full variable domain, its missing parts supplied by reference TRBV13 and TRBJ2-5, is AAGVIQSPRHLIKEKRETATLKCYPIPRHDTVYWYQQGPGQDPQFLISFYEKMQSDKGSIPDRFSAQQFSDYHSELNMSSLELGDSALYFCASSLDPGRKTQYFGPGTRLLVL.